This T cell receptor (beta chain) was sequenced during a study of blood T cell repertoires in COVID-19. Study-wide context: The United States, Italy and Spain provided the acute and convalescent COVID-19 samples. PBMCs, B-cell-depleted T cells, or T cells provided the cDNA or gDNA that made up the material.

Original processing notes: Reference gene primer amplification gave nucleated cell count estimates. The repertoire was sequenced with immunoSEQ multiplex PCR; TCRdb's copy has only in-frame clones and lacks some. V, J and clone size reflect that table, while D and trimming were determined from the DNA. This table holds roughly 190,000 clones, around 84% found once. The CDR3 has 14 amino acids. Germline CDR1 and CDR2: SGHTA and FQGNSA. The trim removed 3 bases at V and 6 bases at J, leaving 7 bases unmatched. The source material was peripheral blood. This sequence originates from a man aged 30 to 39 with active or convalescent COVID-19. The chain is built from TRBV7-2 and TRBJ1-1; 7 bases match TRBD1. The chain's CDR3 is CASSFWQGGAEAFF. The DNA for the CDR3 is TGTGCCAGCAGCTTTTGGCAAGGGGGCGCTGAAGCTTTCTTT.